This T cell receptor (beta chain) stems from a study of graft-versus-host responses after intestinal transplantation. Study-wide background: Induction using anti-thymocyte globulin, followed by tacrolimus and steroids for roughly 3 years, was given to all recipients.

This table comes from immunoSEQ multiplex PCR, and its TCRdb copy is limited to in-frame clones, with some not included. This table holds tens of thousands of clones, around 94% found once. V lost 5 bases, J lost 4 bases, and 23 bases lay in between. Germline V gives CDR1 MGHDK, CDR2 SYGVNS. The CDR3 sequence is 17 residues long. The specimen was PBMCs, collected 16 days after intestinal transplant. This receptor was obtained from a human patient who received an intestinal transplant, so some T cells may come from the graft donor. The V gene is TRBV25-1, the J gene TRBJ1-2; D remains ambiguous. The CDR3 coding sequence is TGTGCCAGCAGTAATTATGTAGAGCTGGGAGAGACCTATGGCTACACCTTC. This sequence encodes CASSNYVELGETYGYTF.